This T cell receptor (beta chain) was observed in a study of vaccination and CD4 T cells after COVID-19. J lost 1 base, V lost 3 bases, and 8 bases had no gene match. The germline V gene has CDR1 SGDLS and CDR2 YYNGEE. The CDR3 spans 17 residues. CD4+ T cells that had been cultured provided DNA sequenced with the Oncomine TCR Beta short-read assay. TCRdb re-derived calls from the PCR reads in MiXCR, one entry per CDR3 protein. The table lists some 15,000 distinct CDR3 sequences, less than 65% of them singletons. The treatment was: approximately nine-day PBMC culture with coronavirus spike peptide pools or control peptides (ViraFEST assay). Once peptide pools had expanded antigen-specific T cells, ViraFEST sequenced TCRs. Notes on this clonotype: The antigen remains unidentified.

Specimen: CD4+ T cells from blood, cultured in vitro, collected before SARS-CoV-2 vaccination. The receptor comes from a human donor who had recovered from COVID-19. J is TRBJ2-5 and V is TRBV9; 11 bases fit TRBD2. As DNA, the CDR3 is TGTGCCAGCAGCGCGAGGGGGACTAGCGGAGCCCAAGAGACCCAGTACTTC. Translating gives CASSARGTSGAQETQYF.